These 26 T cell receptor beta chains share one sample of origin, sequenced in a study of CD8+ T cells in alopecia areata. Regarding treatment: oral pan-JAK inhibitor, 5-10 mg twice daily. Extraction of RNA preceded its reverse transcription into cDNA, which served as the sequencing template. Some clones are missing from TCRdb's copy, which holds only in-frame ones; the method was immunoSEQ multiplex PCR. The sample includes about 270,000 clones, about 62% of them seen just once. This sample comprised CD4+ T cells sorted from blood, obtained at week 52, from a patient treated with tofacitinib. These TCRs come from a human donor with alopecia areata.

The CDR3 loop reads CASSSRDSAYEQYF. The DNA of the CDR3 is TGTGCCAGCAGTTCTCGGGACAGCGCCTACGAGCAGTACTTC. This sequence joins TRBV6-5 and TRBJ2-7, with 7 bases matching TRBD1. This CDR3 is built from 14 residues. V was clipped by 4 bases and J by 2 bases; unmatched bases: 5. CDR1 and CDR2 (germline): MNHEY, SVGAGI.

CDR3 in amino acids: CASSLDPGQSNTGELFF. As DNA, the CDR3 is TGTGCCAGCAGCTTGGATCCGGGACAGTCGAACACCGGGGAGCTGTTTTTT. The chain carries TRBV7-2 and TRBJ2-2; TRBD1 matches at 7 bases. The CDR3 extends over 17 amino acids. Germline lookup yields CDR1 SGHTA and CDR2 FQGNSA. Unmatched junction bases numbered 7, after V lost 3 bases and J lost 0 bases.

In its sample, this clone was seen a few times. This rearrangement joins TRBV7-9 to TRBJ2-7; 9 bases fit TRBD1. The germline gives CDR1 SEHNR, CDR2 FQNEAQ (reference sequence). V was pared by 4 bases and J by 2 bases, with 9 bases of the junction left unmatched. This CDR3 has 16 residues. The CDR3 DNA sequence: TGTGCCAGCAGCTCACCCGGGACAGGGAAAGCCTACGAGCAGTACTTC. Amino acids: CASSSPGTGKAYEQYF.

Only a few counts were recorded for this clone. One end of the junction does not line up with germline, which may come from a read error. This chain uses TRBV29-1 with TRBJ2-3, with D possibly being TRBD2 (5 bases). Looked up from germline, CDR1 is SQVTM and CDR2 is ANQGSEA. CDR3 length: 12 residues. CDR3 region: CSLEEGTDTQYF. The DNA of the CDR3 is TGCAGCCTTGAGGAGGGCACAGATACGCAGTATTTT.

The chain joins TRBV30 to TRBJ1-6, with D possibly being TRBD1 (6 bases). Germline V gene sequence: CDR1 GTSNPN, CDR2 SVGIG (reference sequence). The CDR3 runs 14 residues. With 3 bases removed from V and 5 bases from J, the gap between germline ends came to 11 bases. Written as DNA, the CDR3 is TGTGCCTGGAGCAGGGACAATAATAATTCACCCCTCCACTTT. Translated, it gives CAWSRDNNNSPLHF. The whole variable domain, filled in from reference TRBV30 and TRBJ1-6, reads SQTIHQWPATLVQPVGSPLSLECTVEGTSNPNLYWYRQAAGRGLQLLFYSVGIGQISSEVPQNLSASRPQDRQFILSSKKLLLSDSGFYLCAWSRDNNNSPLHFGNGTRLTVT.

There are a few counts of this clone. This sample includes further DNA sequences coding for the same CDR3. CDR3 amino acids: CSVSTGNYGYTF. CDR3 sequence (DNA): TGCAGCGTTTCTACAGGAAACTATGGCTACACCTTC. The chain combines TRBV29-1 with TRBJ1-2, with D possibly being TRBD1 (5 bases). CDR1 is SQVTM and CDR2 is ANQGSEA in the germline V gene. The CDR3 contains 12 residues. V was cut by 5 bases and J by 2 bases, with 9 bases left in between.

The genes are TRBV4-3 and TRBJ2-7; TRBD1 is a possible D gene (5 bases). Germline CDR1 reads LGHNA; CDR2 reads YSLEER. Trimming cost V 1 base and J 2 bases, with 15 bases left between them. This CDR3 region has 16 residues. This CDR3 reads CASSQAPGLSPYEQYF. The CDR3 DNA is TGCGCCAGCAGCCAAGCCCCAGGGCTGTCCCCCTACGAGCAGTACTTC.

The chain joins TRBV5-1 to TRBJ2-3; no clear D. Trimming left V 0 bases short and J 1 base short, with 12 bases between. Germline V gene sequence: CDR1 SGHRS, CDR2 YFSETQ. The CDR3 has 16 residues. CDR3: CASSLAAPSGTDTQYF. The CDR3 bases are TGCGCCAGCAGCTTGGCCGCCCCCTCCGGCACAGATACGCAGTATTTT.

The chain joins TRBV7-2 to TRBJ2-5; D perhaps matches TRBD1 (5 bases). Germline CDR1 SGHTA, CDR2 FQGNSA. This CDR3 is built from 13 residues. V gave up 3 bases and J gave up 4 bases, with 9 bases separating them. The CDR3 sequence is CASSFQGPETQYF. DNA for the CDR3: TGTGCCAGCAGCTTTCAGGGTCCAGAGACCCAGTACTTC.

The chain has TRBV7-9 and TRBJ2-5; D gene unclear. Deletions cut 5 bases from V and 7 bases from J, with 8 bases between. The V gene's germline CDR1 is SEHNR and CDR2 FQNEAQ (reference sequence). CDR3 length: 11 amino acids. CDR3 in amino acids: CASSVGGTQYF. In DNA, the CDR3 is TGTGCCAGCAGCGTGGGTGGGACCCAGTACTTC. Full variable domain (missing parts from reference TRBV7-9 and TRBJ2-5): DTGVSQNPRHKITKRGQNVTFRCDPISEHNRLYWYRQTLGQGPEFLTYFQNEAQLEKSRLLSDRFSAERPKGSFSTLEIQRTEQGDSAMYLCASSVGGTQYFGPGTRLLVL.

The chain's CDR3 is CSVPGTSGDTYEQYF. The CDR3 region has the DNA TGCAGCGTTCCCGGGACTAGCGGGGACACCTACGAGCAGTACTTC. The genes are TRBV29-1 and TRBJ2-7; 13 nucleotides agree with TRBD2. Germline values: CDR1 SQVTM, CDR2 ANQGSEA. This CDR3 contains 15 residues. J was trimmed by 2 bases and V by 5 bases; bases with no gene match: 6.

The V gene is TRBV5-1, the J gene TRBJ1-6; D is perhaps TRBD1 (6 bases). Germline loops: CDR1 SGHRS, CDR2 YFSETQ. V lost 3 bases and J 7 bases, leaving 14 bases between the germline ends. This CDR3 spans 15 amino acids. CDR3 sequence: CASSSDSTTNSPLHF. The CDR3 DNA follows: TGCGCCAGCAGCTCGGACAGTACGACCAATTCACCCCTCCACTTT.

The chain links TRBV30 to TRBJ1-2, with 7 bases fitting TRBD1. The CDR3 consists of 15 residues. The trim removed 7 bases at V and 4 bases at J, leaving 15 bases unmatched. CDR1 and CDR2 (germline): GTSNPN, SVGIG (reference sequence). CDR3 coding DNA: TGTGCCTCAACGACCGGGACAGCCGCGGCCTATGGCTACACCTTC. Protein sequence: CASTTGTAAAYGYTF. Together with reference TRBV30 and TRBJ1-2, the CDR3 gives the full variable domain: SQTIHQWPATLVQPVGSPLSLECTVEGTSNPNLYWYRQAAGRGLQLLFYSVGIGQISSEVPQNLSASRPQDRQFILSSKKLLLSDSGFYLCASTTGTAAAYGYTFGSGTRLTVV.

This clone has a handful of counts. This chain uses TRBV30 with TRBJ1-1; D is perhaps TRBD1 (5 bases). The germline CDR1 and CDR2 sequences are GTSNPN and SVGIG (reference sequence). This CDR3 comprises 14 residues. V lost 8 bases to trimming and J lost 4 bases, with 20 bases between them. CDR3 DNA sequence: TGTGCCATGGCCACCCCGACGGGGGGCACTGAAGCTTTCTTT. Amino acid sequence: CAMATPTGGTEAFF.

The chain has TRBV9 and TRBJ2-1; 11 bases map to TRBD2. This CDR3 has 14 amino acids. Germline V gives CDR1 SGDLS, CDR2 YYNGEE. The V and J ends lost 4 bases and 7 bases, in that order; junction bases with no gene match: 4. Here the CDR3 DNA reads TGTGCCAGCAGCCCCCGGACTAGCGGGAATGAGCAGTTCTTC. Protein product: CASSPRTSGNEQFF.

This clone was counted a few times. The chain employs TRBV7-9 and TRBJ2-5, with TRBD1 identical over 7 bases. Germline CDR1 SEHNR, CDR2 FQNEAQ (reference sequence). Trimming at V came to 0 bases and at J to 5 bases, leaving 0 bases not matched to a gene. The CDR3 sequence is 13 residues long. CDR3 sequence (DNA): TGTGCCAGCAGCTTAGCGGACAGGGAGACCCAGTACTTC. Its protein is CASSLADRETQYF. Complete variable domain (other parts from reference TRBV7-9 and TRBJ2-5): DTGVSQNPRHKITKRGQNVTFRCDPISEHNRLYWYRQTLGQGPEFLTYFQNEAQLEKSRLLSDRFSAERPKGSFSTLEIQRTEQGDSAMYLCASSLADRETQYFGPGTRLLVL.

This clone was counted only a few times. The chain couples TRBV4-3 to TRBJ2-7, with TRBD2 matching 10 bases. The CDR3 consists of 15 residues. V was clipped by 4 bases and J by 2 bases; unmatched bases: 5. Germline CDR1 is LGHNA and CDR2 is YSLEER. In DNA, the CDR3 is TGCGCCAGCAGCCCATCTAGCGGGGGCCCCTACGAGCAGTACTTC. Amino acid sequence: CASSPSSGGPYEQYF.

This clone occurred a few times. The chain has TRBV30 and TRBJ1-1; D uncertain. CDR1 and CDR2 (germline): GTSNPN, SVGIG (reference sequence). V dropped 7 bases and J dropped 1 base, with 10 bases sitting between them. This CDR3 is 12 amino acids long. As DNA, the CDR3 is TGTGCCTCTGGCAGGACGAACACTGAAGCTTTCTTT. It is translated as CASGRTNTEAFF.

This clone was detected a few times. V gene TRBV6-5 combines with J gene TRBJ1-2, with TRBD1 matching 11 bases. The germline V gene has CDR1 MNHEY and CDR2 SVGAGI. V lost 5 bases to trimming and J lost 8 bases; unmatched junction nucleotides: 7. This CDR3 comprises 14 residues. DNA of the CDR3: TGTGCCAGCAGTCCCTATCGGACAGGGGGCGGCTACACCTTC. Translation gives CASSPYRTGGGYTF.

The rearrangement links TRBV29-1 to TRBJ2-1; D is tentatively TRBD1 or TRBD2 (6 bases each). Trimming removed 4 bases from V and 9 bases from J, with 16 bases in between. CDR3 length: 13 amino acids. Looked up from germline, CDR1 is SQVTM and CDR2 is ANQGSEA. In nucleotides, the CDR3 is TGCAGCGTTGTAATCGGGGGCCGGGGTGAGCAGTTCTTC. Protein product: CSVVIGGRGEQFF.

This chain joins TRBV5-1 and TRBJ1-2, with D unclear. This CDR3 has 11 residues. The germline V gene has CDR1 SGHRS and CDR2 YFSETQ. Trimming left V 6 bases short and J 8 bases short, with 11 bases between. The CDR3, as DNA: TGCGCCAGCACCGGGCCAGCGGGCTACACCTTC. Encoded protein: CASTGPAGYTF.

The V and J genes are TRBV30 and TRBJ2-2; 7 bases agree with TRBD1. The CDR3 loop spans 15 amino acids. From germline, CDR1 is GTSNPN and CDR2 SVGIG (reference sequence). Trimming removed 2 bases from V and 4 bases from J; junction bases left unmatched: 7. The CDR3 protein is CAWSPRDSVTGELFF. CDR3 DNA sequence: TGTGCCTGGAGTCCTCGGGACAGTGTCACCGGGGAGCTGTTTTTT.

The CDR3 DNA reads TGCAGCGTCGGATGGACAGTTAACACCGGGGAGCTGTTTTTT. It encodes CSVGWTVNTGELFF. The chain employs TRBV29-1 and TRBJ2-2, with TRBD1 as a possible D gene (6 bases). V was cut by 6 bases and J by 2 bases, with 13 bases left in between. This CDR3 spans 14 amino acids. Germline CDR1 reads SQVTM; CDR2 reads ANQGSEA.

This rearrangement joins TRBV4-2 to TRBJ2-5; 9 bases agree with TRBD2. The CDR3 runs 16 residues. The V gene end was trimmed by 4 bases and the J gene end by 5 bases; junction bases not matched to a gene: 11. CDR1 and CDR2 (germline): LGHNA, YNFKEQ. CDR3 sequence (DNA): TGTGCCAGCAGCCCTACGGCGGGGGGGACCCCGGAGACCCAGTACTTC. Its translation is CASSPTAGGTPETQYF.

The rearrangement joins TRBV6-6 to TRBJ2-6; maybe TRBD2 (5 bases). The CDR3 contains 14 residues. The germline CDR1 and CDR2 sequences are MNHNY and SVGAGI (reference sequence). The V and J ends lost 7 bases and 2 bases respectively, with 9 bases between them. The CDR3 is CASKEGAGANVLTF. Here the CDR3 DNA reads TGTGCCAGCAAAGAGGGCGCTGGGGCCAACGTCCTGACTTTC.

This chain connects TRBV15 to TRBJ2-7, with 8 bases aligning to TRBD1. V lost 3 bases and J lost 3; bases outside the gene matches: 4. The CDR3 has 14 amino acids. From germline, CDR1 is LNHNV and CDR2 YYDKDF (reference sequence). The CDR3 DNA sequence: TGTGCCACCAGCAGGGGTGGACAGGGCTACGAGCAGTACTTC. This translates into CATSRGGQGYEQYF.